The next 2 T cell receptor beta chains were all read from a single sample in a study of T cells of healthy individuals. Via MiXCR, TCRdb re-called the 5' RACE reads, giving one row per CDR3 protein. Among around 98,000 distinct CDR3 sequences listed, 15% to 20% were seen once. Receptors originate from a human donor in good health.

This clonotype was picked up a small number of times. This rearrangement joins TRBV9 to TRBJ2-1, with 8 bases that match TRBD2. The V and J ends lost 2 bases and 8 bases, in that order; junction bases with no gene match: 3. The CDR3 length is 13 residues. Germline values: CDR1 SGDLS, CDR2 YYNGEE. The CDR3 DNA is TGTGCCAGCAGCGTTACTAGCGGTCATGAGCAGTTCTTC. It codes for CASSVTSGHEQFF.

The CDR3 nucleotides are TGTGCCAGCAGTCCCCGCAGGGAGTCCTACGAGCAGTACTTC. Translation gives CASSPRRESYEQYF. The chain joins TRBV27 to TRBJ2-7, with D perhaps TRBD1 or TRBD2 (5 bases each). V was trimmed by 5 bases and J by 1 base, leaving 12 bases between them. The CDR3 sequence is 14 residues long. Germline CDR1 is MNHEY and CDR2 is SMNVEV (reference sequence).